The rows below give T cell receptor beta chains drawn from one sample of a study of PD-1 blockade in classical Hodgkin lymphoma. Here immunoSEQ multiplex PCR was the method, and the copy in TCRdb shows in-frame clones only, minus some. Of more than 30,000 clones listed, about 91% are singletons. The material was peripheral blood mononuclear cells (PBMCs), obtained before the second cycle of nivolumab. Receptors were obtained from a human donor with classical Hodgkin lymphoma. Each CDR3 is given with its conserved first and last residue. D genes are given only for firm matches.

D | V | CDR3
TRBD1 | TRBV5-6 | CASSPDPGQGNTGELFF
- | TRBV11-3 | CASSLLQTQYF
TRBD2 | TRBV11-3 | CASSLRTSGRAKEQYF
- | TRBV4-2 | CASSQEEGLNTEAFF
TRBD1 | TRBV7-2 | CASTVKGGVGKLFF
- | TRBV6-5 | CASSYSSSYEQYF
- | TRBV29-1 | CSVGGRAEKLFF
TRBD2 | TRBV7-2 | CASSYGGGRYNEQFF
- | TRBV19 | CASSRRDYGYTF
- | TRBV18 | CASSRDTFEKLFF
- | TRBV18 | CASSSGTPGKDTQYF
- | TRBV2 | CASSDGTLGYREKLFF
- | TRBV28 | CASNLPGRINYGYTF
TRBD2 | TRBV29-1 | CSVRAGGPGDTQYF
- | TRBV9 | CASSVAPSTDTQYF
TRBD2 | TRBV27 | CASSFIPLAEETQYF
- | TRBV10-2 | CASREYNEQFF
TRBD2 | TRBV7-3 | CASSLRGTSGYNEQFF
- | TRBV2 | CASSLRPYEQYF
- | TRBV7-3 | CASRKDWSGADTQYF
- | TRBV2 | CASRGGYGYTF
- | TRBV11-2 | CASSTQGSGNTIYF
TRBD1 | TRBV7-3 | CASSLTGQGFHEQYF
- | TRBV30 | CAWSAWAVQETQYF
TRBD2 | TRBV11-2 | CASSYSVPLAGLYEQYF
TRBD1 | TRBV5-1 | CASSYTLNRGLTHEQYF
- | TRBV2 | CASRHPAIRDQPQHF
- | TRBV28 | CASSNAGGNQPQHF
TRBD2 | TRBV4-1 | CASSHLTSGSYEQYF
- | TRBV5-4 | CASSFWGQNNEQFF
TRBD2 | TRBV29-1 | CSVESLAGSVRIDNEQFF
TRBD1 | TRBV6-5 | CASSPRQGNYEQYF
TRBD2 | TRBV5-1 | CASSFGTSGKLLNEQFF
- | TRBV7-2 | CASSPRGDFHNEQFF
- | TRBV27 | CASSSGSSGANVLTF
- | TRBV5-4 | CASSLIQGHTDTQYF
- | TRBV5-1 | CASSGLQGFDTQYF
- | TRBV5-3 | CARTPGQPQHF
- | TRBV5-6 | CASYTGPAWDTDTQYF
TRBD1 | TRBV5-1 | CASSLAMGQGNEQFF
TRBD2 | TRBV27 | CASSSPGGLEIREQFF
TRBD2 | TRBV10-2 | CASSETSGRHEQFF
- | TRBV5-1 | CASSFSADTQYF
- | TRBV7-9 | CASSSPVDGTYEQYF
- | TRBV18 | CASSPNYYEQYF